Listed below are T cell receptor beta chains from one sample, sequenced in a study of blood T cell repertoires in COVID-19. Using immunoSEQ multiplex PCR, the repertoire was profiled, and TCRdb retains in-frame clones only, with some absent. Here the sample spans around 170,000 clones, about 86% being singletons. Input material: peripheral blood. The receptors derive from a man aged 25-45 years with active or convalescent COVID-19. Each CDR3 is given with its conserved first and last residue. The D gene is left open where the match is weak. Clone size, where shown, is once, few, many, or a class for clones that have expanded.

v_gene	d_gene	abundance	j_gene	CDR3nt	CDR3aa
TRBV4-1	.	.	TRBJ1-4	TGCGCCAGCAGCCAAGTGAGTCCAACTAATGAAAAACTGTTTTTT	CASSQVSPTNEKLFF
TRBV6-4	TRBD1	.	TRBJ1-1	TGTGCCAGCAGCCGACAGGGCAACACTGAAGCTTTCTTT	CASSRQGNTEAFF
TRBV7-8	TRBD2	.	TRBJ2-1	TGTGCCAGCAGATCAGATCGGGCGCGTAGCGGGAGTAACTACAATGAGCAGTTCTTC	CASRSDRARSGSNYNEQFF
TRBV6-5	.	few	TRBJ2-1	TGTGCCAGCAGCGTGTACAATGAGCAGTTCTTC	CASSVYNEQFF
TRBV30	.	.	TRBJ1-4	TGTGCCTGGGGGGGGTTGGAAAAACTGTTTTTT	CAWGGLEKLFF
TRBV11-2	.	.	TRBJ1-3	TGTGCCAGCAGCTTAGATCTTTCCAGAGGAACCTCTGGAAACACCATATATTTT	CASSLDLSRGTSGNTIYF
TRBV9	TRBD1	few	TRBJ1-3	TGTGCCAGCAGCGCAACAGGGGCCGGAAACACCATATATTTT	CASSATGAGNTIYF
TRBV19	.	.	TRBJ1-3	TGTGCCAGTAGTCCCCTCCTTAGCTCTGGAAACACCATATATTTT	CASSPLLSSGNTIYF
TRBV5-1	TRBD1	.	TRBJ2-1	TGCGCCAGCAGCGACGACAGGGGGACCTACAATGAGCAGTTCTTC	CASSDDRGTYNEQFF
TRBV7-9	TRBD1	once	TRBJ1-2	TGTGCCAGCAGCTTAGAGCTGGCCGGGACAGGGATCTTCTATGGCTACACCTTC	CASSLELAGTGIFYGYTF
TRBV19	.	.	TRBJ1-2	TGTGCCAGTAGTACGAGAACTTCATCCTATGGCTACACCTTC	CASSTRTSSYGYTF
TRBV6-4	TRBD2	few	TRBJ2-1	TGTGCCAGCAGTGCTTCCCTAGCGGGAGGGTCCTACAATGAGCAGTTCTTC	CASSASLAGGSYNEQFF
TRBV5-4	.	.	TRBJ2-4	TGTGCCAGCAGTATCGCTGGGCCCTCCCTAGCCAAAAACATTCAGTACTTC	CASSIAGPSLAKNIQYF
TRBV2	.	once	TRBJ1-6	TGTGCCAGCAGTGTTCGGGGAGATAATTCACCCCTCCACTTT	CASSVRGDNSPLHF
TRBV24-1	.	.	TRBJ2-1	TGTGCCACCAGTGATTTAGGGCAGGGGATGCGCAATGAGCAGTTCTTC	CATSDLGQGMRNEQFF
TRBV7-2	TRBD1	.	TRBJ1-2	TGTGCCAGCAGCCTAGGACAGGGGAATGGCTACACCTTC	CASSLGQGNGYTF
TRBV4-1	TRBD1	once	TRBJ1-4	TGCGCCAGCAGCCAAGACGGCAGGGGGCTAGAAAAACTGTTTTTT	CASSQDGRGLEKLFF
TRBV19	TRBD1	.	TRBJ1-1	TGTGCCAGTAGTCCGACGACAGGGAAGAACACTGAAGCTTTCTTT	CASSPTTGKNTEAFF
TRBV21-1	.	.	TRBJ1-3	TGTGCCAGCAGCAACGGAGGGCCCACCATATATTTT	CASSNGGPTIYF
TRBV7-8	TRBD2	.	TRBJ2-3	TGTGCCAGCAGCTTAGGGGTCCTAGCGGGGGTCACAGATACGCAGTATTTT	CASSLGVLAGVTDTQYF
TRBV6-2/TRBV6-3	.	.	TRBJ1-2	TGTGCCAGCAGTTACTCGAGGGCGGACTATGGCTACACCTTC	CASSYSRADYGYTF
TRBV6-2/TRBV6-3	TRBD2	.	TRBJ2-7	TGTGCCAGCAGTCTAGTCGCGGGAGGCCTCGCCTTC	CASSLVAGGLAF
TRBV14	TRBD2	.	TRBJ2-2	TGTGCCAGCAGCCAAGGGACTAGCGGGCACACCGGGGAGCTGTTTTTT	CASSQGTSGHTGELFF
TRBV6-5	.	.	TRBJ2-7	TGTGCCAGCAAAGCCAGGGGCGAATACGAGCAGTACTTC	CASKARGEYEQYF
TRBV6-5	TRBD1	.	TRBJ2-2	TGTGCCAGCAGGAGACAGGGATCGAACACCGGGGAGCTGTTTTTT	CASRRQGSNTGELFF
TRBV9	TRBD1	once	TRBJ1-4	TGTGCCAGCAGCTTCAGGGGGCTTGGTAGTGAAAAACTGTTTTTT	CASSFRGLGSEKLFF
TRBV6-5	TRBD2	.	TRBJ2-3	TGTGCCAGCAGCGCTAGCGGGTACAGCACAGATACGCAGTATTTT	CASSASGYSTDTQYF
TRBV18	TRBD2	few	TRBJ2-2	TGTGCCAGCTCACCCATTCCCCCGGGGGGTGCGAACACCGGGGAGCTGTTTTTT	CASSPIPPGGANTGELFF
TRBV19	.	few	TRBJ1-3	TGTGCCAGTAGTATACAGGATACGAAAGGAAACACCATATATTTT	CASSIQDTKGNTIYF
TRBV2	TRBD2	.	TRBJ2-3	TGTGCCAGCAGTGGTGGCCTAGCGGGGCCCACAGATACGCAGTATTTT	CASSGGLAGPTDTQYF
TRBV7-9	.	.	TRBJ1-6	TGTGCCAGCAGCTTAGGACGGCAGGGTAATTCACCCCTCCACTTT	CASSLGRQGNSPLHF
TRBV7-9	.	.	TRBJ1-4	TGTGCCCCGGGGACTAATGAAAAACTGTTTTTT	CAPGTNEKLFF
TRBV27	.	.	TRBJ2-7	TGTGCCAGCAGTTTAGCAGGGATCCACGAGCAGTACTTC	CASSLAGIHEQYF
TRBV5-1	TRBD2	.	TRBJ2-3	TGCGCCAGCAGCCCGGGACTAGCGGGAGGCACAGATACGCAGTATTTT	CASSPGLAGGTDTQYF
TRBV3-1/TRBV3-2	.	.	TRBJ1-6	TGTGCCAGCAGCCAAGTGTCCGGGAGTTCACCCCTCCACTTT	CASSQVSGSSPLHF
TRBV10-3	TRBD2	.	TRBJ2-1	TGTGCCATCACCACCCGCCGGACTAGCGGGAGCTACAATGAGCAGTTCTTC	CAITTRRTSGSYNEQFF
TRBV7-9	TRBD1	few	TRBJ1-1	TGTGCCAGCAGCTCTCCTCGGACAGGACTCACTGAAGCTTTCTTT	CASSSPRTGLTEAFF
TRBV6-5	.	.	TRBJ1-2	TGTGCCCTGGAGGGGTATAACTATGGCTACACCTTC	CALEGYNYGYTF
TRBV30	TRBD1	.	TRBJ2-3	TGTGCCTGGAGTGTCGGACAGGGGGCGAGCACAGATACGCAGTATTTT	CAWSVGQGASTDTQYF
TRBV6-2/TRBV6-3	TRBD2	.	TRBJ2-3	TGTGCCAGCAGTTACTCGATACTAGCGCTAAGCACAGATACGCAGTATTTT	CASSYSILALSTDTQYF
TRBV7-7	TRBD2	.	TRBJ2-7	TGTGCTAGCAGCTCAGGGCCTCGTGGACTAGCGGGAGACGCGTACGAGCAGTACTTC	CASSSGPRGLAGDAYEQYF
TRBV5-1	.	.	TRBJ2-1	TGCGCCAGCAGCCTTAGTAGTCCCTACAATGAGCAGTTCTTC	CASSLSSPYNEQFF
TRBV30	TRBD1	.	TRBJ2-6	TGTGCCTGGAGGGACAGGGCTGGGGCCAACGTCCTGACTTTC	CAWRDRAGANVLTF
TRBV19	TRBD1	.	TRBJ2-7	TGTGCCAGTAGTATAGATTGGGACAGGGGCTACGAGCAGTACTTC	CASSIDWDRGYEQYF
TRBV5-1	TRBD2	.	TRBJ2-1	TGCGCCAGCACTCGGACTAGCGGGAACAATGAGCAGTTCTTC	CASTRTSGNNEQFF
TRBV27	.	.	TRBJ2-5	TGTGCCAGCAGTTTAACGGGAGCCCAAGAGACCCAGTACTTC	CASSLTGAQETQYF
TRBV7-9	TRBD1	.	TRBJ1-3	TGTGCCAGCAGCTGGCTCCGGCAACAGGGGGTAAGGACTGGAAACACCATATATTTT	CASSWLRQQGVRTGNTIYF
TRBV3-1/TRBV3-2	.	.	TRBJ1-3	TGTGCCAGCAGCCAAGCGGCGGAGGGAAACACCATATATTTT	CASSQAAEGNTIYF
TRBV27	.	.	TRBJ1-2	TGTGCCAGCAGTTACATCGGGACTAACTATGGCTACACCTTC	CASSYIGTNYGYTF
TRBV5-6	.	few	TRBJ1-5	TGTGCCAGCAGCTTGGGCACAGGGATCAATCAGCCCCAGCATTTT	CASSLGTGINQPQHF
TRBV27	.	.	TRBJ1-2	TGTGCCAGCGGGATAGGGGGGGGCGTTAAGGGCTACACCTTC	CASGIGGGVKGYTF
TRBV6-2/TRBV6-3	TRBD1	.	TRBJ1-4	TGTGCCAGCAGTTTCCTCGGGACAGGGGATGAAAAACTGTTTTTT	CASSFLGTGDEKLFF
TRBV28	TRBD1	.	TRBJ2-6	TGTGCCAGCGGTACAGGGGCCGGGGCCAACGTCCTGACTTTC	CASGTGAGANVLTF
TRBV5-1	.	once	TRBJ2-5	TGCGCCAGCAGCCCCTGGACACCGCAAGAGACCCAGTACTTC	CASSPWTPQETQYF
TRBV5-1	.	once	TRBJ2-3	TGCGCCAGCAGCGCTACAGGTACGGGCTCAGATACGCAGTATTTT	CASSATGTGSDTQYF
TRBV6-5	TRBD1	many	TRBJ2-3	TGTGCCAGCAGTCCGACAGGGACGGCGCAGTATTTT	CASSPTGTAQYF
TRBV7-2	.	.	TRBJ2-1	TGTGCCAGCAGCATGTGGGGGGGCCCCAATGAGCAGTTCTTC	CASSMWGGPNEQFF
TRBV11-3	.	.	TRBJ2-7	TGTGCCAGCAGCTCCCGCACAGGGCCCTCCTACGAGCAGTACTTC	CASSSRTGPSYEQYF